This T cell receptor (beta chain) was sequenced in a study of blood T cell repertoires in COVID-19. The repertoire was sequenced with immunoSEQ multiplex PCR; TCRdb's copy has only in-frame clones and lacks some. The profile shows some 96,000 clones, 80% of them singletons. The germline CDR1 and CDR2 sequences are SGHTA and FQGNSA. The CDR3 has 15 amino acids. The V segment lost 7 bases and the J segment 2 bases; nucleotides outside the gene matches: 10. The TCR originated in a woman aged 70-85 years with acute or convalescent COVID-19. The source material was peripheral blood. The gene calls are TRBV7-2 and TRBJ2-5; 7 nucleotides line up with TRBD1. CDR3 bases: TGTGCCAGCAACCCTGGACAGGTCATTCAAGAGACCCAGTACTTC. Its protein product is CASNPGQVIQETQYF.